Presented here are 14 T cell receptor beta chains from one specimen sequenced in a study of cytotoxic CD8 clonotypes in ibrutinib-treated CLL. Method: immunoSEQ multiplex PCR; TCRdb's copy keeps in-frame clones and lacks some. The table shows more than 200,000 clones, with about three quarters occurring only once. The input for sequencing was PBMCs, taken after 24 months of ibrutinib treatment. These receptors were obtained from a human donor with chronic lymphocytic leukemia.

The rearrangement uses TRBV2 and TRBJ2-1; possible D gene TRBD1, 5 bases. The CDR3 loop spans 13 amino acids. Trimming stripped 7 bases from V and 3 bases from J, with 10 bases between. Germline V lookup: CDR1 SNHLY, CDR2 FYNNEI. Written as DNA, the CDR3 is TGTGCCAGCACCGTTGACAGCTACAATGAGCAGTTCTTC. As protein: CASTVDSYNEQFF.

The count of this clone is one. This chain joins TRBV28 and TRBJ2-2; weak D call: TRBD2 (6 bases). Germline V gene sequence: CDR1 MDHEN, CDR2 SYDVKM. The CDR3 runs to 15 residues. Trimming pared 8 bases from V and 5 bases from J, leaving 18 bases between. The CDR3: CASSLRGGGTGELFF. CDR3 in DNA: TGTGCCAGCTCCTTACGGGGAGGAGGGACCGGGGAGCTGTTTTTT.

The chain joins TRBV10-3 to TRBJ2-1; no firm D call. CDR3 length: 12 amino acids. Trimming took off 7 bases at V and 3 bases at J, with 7 bases between the two ends. Germline V gene sequence: CDR1 ENHRY, CDR2 SYGVKD. CDR3 residues: CAITDSYNEQFF. CDR3 DNA sequence: TGTGCCATCACGGATAGCTACAATGAGCAGTTCTTC.

The CDR3 DNA is TGTGCCAGCAGCCGTTCGGGAGTGGTTGAAGCTTTCTTT. It translates to CASSRSGVVEAFF. V usage is TRBV5-6 and J usage is TRBJ1-1; D remains unclear. CDR1 is SGHDT and CDR2 is YYEEEE in the germline V gene. Trimming left V 4 bases short and J 7 bases short, with 14 bases between. The length of the CDR3 is 13 residues.

The chain has TRBV6-6 and TRBJ1-1, with TRBD1 matching 8 bases. J gave up 12 bases and V 10 bases, and 13 bases lay outside the gene matches. The CDR3 runs 12 residues. Germline lookup yields CDR1 MNHNY and CDR2 SVGAGI (reference sequence). This CDR3 is CATGQGVGRPFF. CDR3 DNA sequence: TGTGCCACAGGACAGGGAGTAGGGCGGCCTTTCTTT.

This sequence joins TRBV19 and TRBJ1-1; 8 bases line up with TRBD1. With 5 bases clipped from V and 0 bases from J, the junction kept 5 bases outside the gene matches. CDR1 is LNHDA and CDR2 is SQIVND in the germline V gene (reference sequence). The length of the CDR3 is 15 residues. In nucleotides, the CDR3 is TGTGCCAGTAGTGAGGGACAGGCCTTGAACACTGAAGCTTTCTTT. Its translation is CASSEGQALNTEAFF.

The chain has TRBV29-1 and TRBJ2-2, with TRBD2 identical over 9 bases. V was pared by 4 bases and J by 0 bases, with 12 bases of the junction left unmatched. The CDR3 extends over 18 amino acids. Germline V gene lookup returns CDR1 SQVTM and CDR2 ANQGSEA. CDR3 in DNA: TGCAGCGTTGGAAACTCTGTAGCGGGAGAATCGAACACCGGGGAGCTGTTTTTT. It is translated as CSVGNSVAGESNTGELFF.

This clone was counted between two and nine times. The V gene is TRBV6-1, the J gene TRBJ1-1; 10 positions match TRBD1. V shed 5 bases, J shed 4 bases, and the junction held 4 bases outside the gene matches. Looked up from germline, CDR1 is MNHNS and CDR2 is SASEGT. This CDR3 is built from 14 residues. The CDR3 reads CASSPGQGSTEAFF. The CDR3 nucleotides read TGTGCCAGCAGTCCGGGACAGGGGAGCACTGAAGCTTTCTTT.

This chain uses TRBV18 with TRBJ1-1, with D unclear. Trimming left V 2 bases short and J 7 bases short, with 8 bases between. This CDR3 is built from 12 residues. CDR1 and CDR2 (germline): KGHSH, LQKENI. The CDR3 DNA reads TGTGCCAGCTCACCATCAGCCGGTGAAGCTTTCTTT. It is translated as CASSPSAGEAFF.

CDR3 amino acids: CASSLSAVSSYEQYF. The CDR3 DNA follows: TGTGCCAGCAGCTTATCGGCGGTGAGCTCCTACGAGCAGTACTTC. The chain is built from TRBV7-3 and TRBJ2-7, with D uncertain. CDR3 size: 15 residues. V dropped 2 bases and J dropped 0 bases, with 11 bases sitting between them. Per the germline V gene, CDR1 is SGHTA and CDR2 is FQGTGA. Supplemented by reference TRBV7-3 and TRBJ2-7, the full variable domain reads GAGVSQTPSNKVTEKGKYVELRCDPISGHTALYWYRQSLGQGPEFLIYFQGTGAADDSGLPNDRFFAVRPEGSVSTLKIQRTERGDSAVYLCASSLSAVSSYEQYFGPGTRLTVT.

The chain recombines TRBV30 with TRBJ1-3, with 7 bases matching TRBD1. This CDR3 comprises 15 residues. Germline CDR1 and CDR2: GTSNPN and SVGIG (reference sequence). The V gene end was trimmed by 4 bases and the J gene end by 0 bases; junction bases not matched to a gene: 6. The CDR3 bases are TGTGCCTGGAACAGGGACAGCTTCTCTGGAAACACCATATATTTT. This encodes CAWNRDSFSGNTIYF.

The V and J genes are TRBV18 and TRBJ2-7; D not resolved. Germline CDR1 reads KGHSH; CDR2 reads LQKENI. V gave up 3 bases and J gave up 5 bases, with 8 bases separating them. CDR3 length equals 12 residues. The CDR3 sequence is CASSPYGDEQYF. CDR3 nucleotide sequence: TGTGCCAGCTCACCGTATGGCGACGAGCAGTACTTC.

The chain links TRBV14 to TRBJ2-1; TRBD2 agrees at 9 bases. There are 16 residues in the CDR3. The germline gives CDR1 SGHDN, CDR2 FVKESK. Trimming cost V 0 bases and J 4 bases; bases outside gene matches: 4. CDR3 nucleotides: TGTGCCAGCAGCCAAGAACAGACTAGCGGATACAATGAGCAGTTCTTC. Translating gives CASSQEQTSGYNEQFF.

The rearrangement uses TRBV4-3 and TRBJ1-2, with a tentative D call TRBD1 (6 bases). CDR3 length: 14 residues. Germline CDR1 and CDR2: LGHNA and YSLEER. V lost 0 bases and J 5 bases, leaving 10 bases between the germline ends. CDR3 DNA: TGCGCCAGCAGCCAAGAGACAGGAGTGTATGGCTACACCTTC. The encoded protein is CASSQETGVYGYTF.